What follows are 16 T cell receptor beta chains derived from one specimen sequenced in a study of cytomegalovirus exposure and HLA in healthy donors. Measured with immunoSEQ multiplex PCR; TCRdb has only the in-frame clones, and not every one. Found here are 150,000 to 200,000 clones, 85% of them singletons; the top ten hold approximately 2.3%. Specimen: PBMCs. The source of these receptors is a man between 25 and 39 years old in good health and CMV-seropositive.

The chain carries TRBV7-2 and TRBJ2-3; 10 bases line up with TRBD2. Unmatched junction bases numbered 7, after V lost 3 bases and J lost 10 bases. CDR1 and CDR2 from the germline V gene are SGHTA and FQGNSA. CDR3 length: 14 residues. The CDR3 coding sequence is TGTGCCAGCAGCTTTAGCGGGGGGCAAGGTGCGCAGTATTTT. Its protein is CASSFSGGQGAQYF.

This clone was seen a single time. This chain links TRBV4-1 with TRBJ2-6; a weak D match, TRBD2 (6 bases). The CDR3 is 16 residues long. The germline V gene has CDR1 MGHRA and CDR2 YSYEKL. Trimming cost V 0 bases and J 1 base, with 7 bases left between them. The chain's CDR3 is CASSQEGTSGANVLTF. DNA for the CDR3: TGCGCCAGCAGCCAAGAAGGGACTTCTGGGGCCAACGTCCTGACTTTC.

The chain is built from TRBV5-6 and TRBJ2-7, with a weak D call TRBD1 (6 bases). The V gene lost 2 bases and the J gene lost 2 bases, with 11 bases spanning the gap. Germline values: CDR1 SGHDT, CDR2 YYEEEE. The CDR3 is made up of 14 amino acids. CDR3 amino acids: CASSFGTPAYEQYF. CDR3 in DNA: TGTGCCAGCAGCTTTGGGACACCTGCCTACGAGCAGTACTTC.

This chain joins TRBV19 and TRBJ2-7; 8 positions match TRBD1. V was clipped by 6 bases and J by 5 bases; unmatched bases: 0. Per germline, CDR1 LNHDA and CDR2 SQIVND (reference sequence). CDR3 length: 11 amino acids. As DNA, the CDR3 is TGTGCCAGTAGACAGGGGGACGAGCAGTACTTC. The encoded protein is CASRQGDEQYF.

The chain joins TRBV15 to TRBJ1-1, with no clear D. The germline CDR1 and CDR2 sequences are LNHNV and YYDKDF (reference sequence). V was trimmed by 0 bases and J by 2 bases, leaving 10 bases between them. The CDR3 is 15 amino acids. The CDR3, as DNA: TGTGCCACCAGCAGAGATACCCCAGGAAACACTGAAGCTTTCTTT. Amino acids: CATSRDTPGNTEAFF.

The gene calls are TRBV27 and TRBJ1-5, with D hard to call. V lost 4 bases and J lost 0, with 10 bases in between. The CDR3 extends over 15 amino acids. The germline V gene has CDR1 MNHEY and CDR2 SMNVEV (reference sequence). The CDR3 sequence: CASSSSRVSNQPQHF. CDR3 nucleotide sequence: TGTGCCAGCAGTTCCTCCCGGGTTAGCAATCAGCCCCAGCATTTT.

The gene calls are TRBV6-1 and TRBJ2-4; the D gene is possibly TRBD1 (6 bases). CDR1 is MNHNS, CDR2 SASEGT, per germline. Deletions cut 4 bases from V and 5 bases from J, with 15 bases between. The CDR3 runs 15 residues. The CDR3 DNA sequence: TGTGCCAGCAGTGTACCAACAGGGTTCGAAAACATTCAGTACTTC. It is translated as CASSVPTGFENIQYF.

The rearrangement links TRBV7-8 to TRBJ2-2; TRBD1 aligns across 7 bases. CDR3 length equals 17 residues. V was clipped by 7 bases and J by 0 bases; unmatched bases: 11. The germline V gene encodes CDR1 SGHVS and CDR2 FQNEAQ. The CDR3 sequence: CASIRNTGTANTGELFF. The CDR3, as DNA: TGTGCCAGCATCCGCAATACCGGGACAGCGAACACCGGGGAGCTGTTTTTT.

The V call is TRBV9, the J call TRBJ2-1; a weak D match, TRBD2 (7 bases). The V and J ends lost 0 bases and 4 bases respectively, with 14 bases between them. CDR3 length equals 16 residues. Germline-derived CDR1 and CDR2 are SGDLS and YYNGEE. CDR3 sequence reads: CASSVAGGISYNEQFF. CDR3 nucleotide sequence: TGTGCCAGCAGCGTAGCGGGGGGCATATCGTACAATGAGCAGTTCTTC. Complete variable domain (other parts from reference TRBV9 and TRBJ2-1): DSGVTQTPKHLITATGQRVTLRCSPRSGDLSVYWYQQSLDQGLQFLIQYYNGEERAKGNILERFSAQQFPDLHSELNLSSLELGDSALYFCASSVAGGISYNEQFFGPGTRLTVL.

This clone appeared a single time. The chain combines TRBV28 with TRBJ1-5, with 8 bases matching TRBD1. The CDR3 extends over 15 amino acids. Germline CDR1 is MDHEN and CDR2 is SYDVKM. V was pared by 3 bases and J by 2 bases, with 3 bases of the junction left unmatched. CDR3 loop: CASSFGQGRNQPQHF. In DNA, the CDR3 is TGTGCCAGCAGTTTCGGACAGGGCCGCAATCAGCCCCAGCATTTT.

The chain combines TRBV15 with TRBJ1-6; D is undetermined. This CDR3 spans 14 amino acids. Trimming removed 1 base at V and 10 bases at J, with 11 bases between. Germline CDR1 reads LNHNV; CDR2 reads YYDKDF (reference sequence). The CDR3: CATSRGSVASPLHF. CDR3 DNA sequence: TGTGCCACCAGCAGAGGGTCAGTAGCCTCACCCCTCCACTTT.

The chain has TRBV5-4 and TRBJ2-1, with 11 bases that match TRBD1. J gave up 6 bases and V 4 bases, and 6 bases lay outside the gene matches. Germline V gene sequence: CDR1 SGHNT, CDR2 YYREEE (reference sequence). The CDR3 runs to 15 residues. CDR3 protein: CASSQRTGGINEQFF. The CDR3 DNA is TGTGCCAGCAGCCAGAGGACAGGGGGCATCAATGAGCAGTTCTTC. The whole variable domain, remainder taken from reference TRBV5-4 and TRBJ2-1, is ETGVTQSPTHLIKTRGQQVTLRCSSQSGHNTVSWYQQALGQGPQFIFQYYREEENGRGNFPPRFSGLQFPNYSSELNVNALELDDSALYLCASSQRTGGINEQFFGPGTRLTVL.

The rearrangement links TRBV7-9 to TRBJ1-2; 7 bases fit TRBD1. The germline V gene has CDR1 SEHNR and CDR2 FQNEAQ (reference sequence). V shed 2 bases, J shed 2 bases, and the junction held 14 bases outside the gene matches. The CDR3 has 18 amino acids. The CDR3 spells CASSLNSGTAGKNYGYTF. CDR3 sequence (DNA): TGTGCCAGCAGCTTAAACTCGGGGACAGCAGGAAAAAACTATGGCTACACCTTC.

The V and J genes are TRBV7-9 and TRBJ2-1; TRBD1 matches 12 bases. Germline V lookup: CDR1 SEHNR, CDR2 FQNEAQ (reference sequence). Germline trimming cut 5 bases from V and 4 bases from J; bases unmatched to any gene: 12. The CDR3 sequence is 18 residues long. CDR3 protein: CASSPGTGGGPIYNEQFF. CDR3 bases: TGTGCCAGCAGCCCTGGGACAGGGGGCGGCCCAATATACAATGAGCAGTTCTTC.

V and J are TRBV27 and TRBJ1-4, with TRBD1 matching 9 bases. The germline gives CDR1 MNHEY, CDR2 SMNVEV (reference sequence). The CDR3 extends over 15 amino acids. After removal of 2 bases from V and 11 bases from J, the junction contained 9 bases not matched to a gene. The CDR3 DNA reads TGTGCCAGCAGTTTAAAGGGACAGGGCCTTATGAAACTGTTTTTT. It yields the protein CASSLKGQGLMKLFF.

The gene calls are TRBV4-2 and TRBJ1-1; 7 bases line up with TRBD1. Germline V gives CDR1 LGHNA, CDR2 YNFKEQ. The CDR3 extends over 17 amino acids. Germline trimming cut 0 bases from V and 2 bases from J; bases unmatched to any gene: 9. The CDR3 DNA sequence: TGTGCCAGCAGCCAAGATGTACAGGGGATGATTAACACTGAAGCTTTCTTT. Encoded protein: CASSQDVQGMINTEAFF.